This T cell receptor beta chain was obtained from a study of Graves' ophthalmopathy and Graves' hyperthyroidism. The sequenced template was RNA, covering the TCR beta CDR3 region. First-round RT-PCR employed HTBI primers, with a second-round multiplex PCR after it. MiXCR, applied by TCRdb to the multiplex PCR reads, yields one record per CDR3 protein. The sample contains about 210,000 distinct CDR3 sequences, around 30% of which appear only once. For this clonotype: This is likely a read error, given that the CDR3 carries no conserved phenylalanine or tryptophan at its end.

The CDR3 sequence is 15 residues long. Per the germline V gene, CDR1 is MNHNS and CDR2 is SASEGT. V was trimmed by 5 bases and J by 1 base, leaving 14 bases between them. This chain uses TRBV6-1 with TRBJ1-1; D unclear. The receptor's source is a man aged 50 to 59 with Graves' ophthalmopathy. Sequencing input: peripheral blood. The CDR3 reads CASSRFQPQNTEAFS. CDR3 in DNA: TGTGCCAGCAGTCGATTCCAGCCTCAGAACACTGAAGCTTTCTCT.